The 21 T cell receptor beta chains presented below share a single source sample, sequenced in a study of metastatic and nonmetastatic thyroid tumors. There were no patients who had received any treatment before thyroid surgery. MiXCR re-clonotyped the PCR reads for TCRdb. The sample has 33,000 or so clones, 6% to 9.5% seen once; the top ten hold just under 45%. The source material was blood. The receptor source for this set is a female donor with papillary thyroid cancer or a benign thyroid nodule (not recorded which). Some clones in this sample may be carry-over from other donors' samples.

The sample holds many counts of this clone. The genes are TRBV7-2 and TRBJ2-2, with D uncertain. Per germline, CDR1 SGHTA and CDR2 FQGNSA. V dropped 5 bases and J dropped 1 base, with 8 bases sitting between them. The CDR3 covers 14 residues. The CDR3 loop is CASSPRQNTGELFF. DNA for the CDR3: TGTGCCAGCAGCCCCAGACAGAACACCGGGGAGCTGTTTTTT. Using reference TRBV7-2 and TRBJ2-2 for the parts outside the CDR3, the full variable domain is GAGVSQSPSNKVTEKGKDVELRCDPISGHTALYWYRQSLGQGLEFLIYFQGNSAPDKSGLPSDRFSAERTGGSVSTLTIQRTQQEDSAVYLCASSPRQNTGELFFGEGSRLTVL.

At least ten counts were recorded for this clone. The CDR3 here is CASLRGGRRGYTF. The CDR3 nucleotides read TGTGCCAGCCTCCGGGGAGGGCGCCGCGGCTACACCTTC. The V and J genes are TRBV12-3 or TRBV12-4 and TRBJ1-2; D gene ambiguous. The CDR3 spans 13 residues. V gave up 8 bases and J gave up 8 bases, with 18 bases separating them.

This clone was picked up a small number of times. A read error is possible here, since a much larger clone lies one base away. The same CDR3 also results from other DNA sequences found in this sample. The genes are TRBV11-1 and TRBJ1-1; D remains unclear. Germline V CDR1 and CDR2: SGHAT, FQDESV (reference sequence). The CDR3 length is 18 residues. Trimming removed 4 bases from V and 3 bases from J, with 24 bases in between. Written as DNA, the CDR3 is TGTGCCAGCAGCTCCAGGAAGAAGGCCGCCCCACGTGACACTGAAGCTTTCTTT. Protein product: CASSSRKKAAPRDTEAFF.

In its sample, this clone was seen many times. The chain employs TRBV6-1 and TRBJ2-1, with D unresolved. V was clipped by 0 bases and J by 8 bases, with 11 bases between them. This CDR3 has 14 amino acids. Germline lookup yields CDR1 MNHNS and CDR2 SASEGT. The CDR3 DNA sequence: TGTGCCAGCAGTGAAGCAAGGGCAGACCATGAGCAGTTCTTC. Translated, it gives CASSEARADHEQFF.

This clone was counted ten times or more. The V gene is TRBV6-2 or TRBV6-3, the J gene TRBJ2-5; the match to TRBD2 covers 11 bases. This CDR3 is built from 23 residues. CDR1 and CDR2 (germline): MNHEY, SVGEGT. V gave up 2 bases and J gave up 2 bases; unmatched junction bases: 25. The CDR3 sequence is CASSYRTDDRELASGRLQETQYF. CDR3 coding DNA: TGTGCCAGCAGTTACCGGACGGACGACCGGGAGTTGGCTAGCGGGAGGTTACAAGAGACCCAGTACTTC.

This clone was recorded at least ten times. The CDR3 is CASTRDWSYEQYF. CDR3 sequence (DNA): TGTGCCAGCACAAGGGATTGGTCCTACGAGCAGTACTTC. This chain links TRBV25-1 with TRBJ2-7; no clear D gene. The ends were cut back, 7 bases at V and 1 base at J, with 11 bases in the middle. Germline CDR1 MGHDK, CDR2 SYGVNS. The CDR3 has 13 amino acids.

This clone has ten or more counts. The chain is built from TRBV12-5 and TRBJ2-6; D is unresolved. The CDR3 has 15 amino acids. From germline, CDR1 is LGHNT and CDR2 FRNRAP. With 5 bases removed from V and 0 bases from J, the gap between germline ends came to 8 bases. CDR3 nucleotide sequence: TGTGCTAGTGGTAGGTTGTCCTCTGGGGCCAACGTCCTGACTTTC. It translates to CASGRLSSGANVLTF.

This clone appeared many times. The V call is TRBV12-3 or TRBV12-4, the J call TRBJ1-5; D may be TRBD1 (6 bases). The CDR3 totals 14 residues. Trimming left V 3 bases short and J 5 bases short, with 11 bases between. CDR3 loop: CASSFFGGHQPQHF. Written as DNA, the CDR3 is TGTGCCAGCAGTTTTTTCGGGGGGCATCAGCCCCAGCATTTT.

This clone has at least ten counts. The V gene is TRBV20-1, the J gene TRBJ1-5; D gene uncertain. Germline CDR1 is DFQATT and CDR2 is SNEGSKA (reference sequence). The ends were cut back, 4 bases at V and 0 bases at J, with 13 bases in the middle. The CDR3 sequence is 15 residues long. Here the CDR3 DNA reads TGCAGTGCTAAGGACGGGAGGGATAGCAATCAGCCCCAGCATTTT. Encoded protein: CSAKDGRDSNQPQHF.

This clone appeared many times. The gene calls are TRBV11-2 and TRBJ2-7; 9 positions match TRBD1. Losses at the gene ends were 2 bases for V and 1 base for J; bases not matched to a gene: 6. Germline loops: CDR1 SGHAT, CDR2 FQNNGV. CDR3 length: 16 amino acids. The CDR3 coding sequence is TGTGCCAGCAGCTTAAGGAGTGGACAGGGGTCCTACGAGCAGTACTTC. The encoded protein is CASSLRSGQGSYEQYF. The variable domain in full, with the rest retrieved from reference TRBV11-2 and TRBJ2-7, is EAGVAQSPRYKIIEKRQSVAFWCNPISGHATLYWYQQILGQGPKLLIQFQNNGVVDDSQLPKDRFSAERLKGVDSTLKIQPAKLEDSAVYLCASSLRSGQGSYEQYFGPGTRLTVT.

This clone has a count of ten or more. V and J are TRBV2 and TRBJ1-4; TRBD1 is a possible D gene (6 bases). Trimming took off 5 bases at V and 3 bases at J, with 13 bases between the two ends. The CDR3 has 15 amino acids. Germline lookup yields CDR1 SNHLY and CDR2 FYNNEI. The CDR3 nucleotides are TGTGCCAGCAGTTTGACAGGTTTTTCTAATGAAAAACTGTTTTTT. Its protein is CASSLTGFSNEKLFF.

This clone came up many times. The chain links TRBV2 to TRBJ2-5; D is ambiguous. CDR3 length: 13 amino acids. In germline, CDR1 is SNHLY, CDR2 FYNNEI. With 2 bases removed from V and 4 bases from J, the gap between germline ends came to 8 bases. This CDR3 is CASSESWVETQYF. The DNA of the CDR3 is TGTGCCAGCAGTGAATCGTGGGTAGAGACCCAGTACTTC.

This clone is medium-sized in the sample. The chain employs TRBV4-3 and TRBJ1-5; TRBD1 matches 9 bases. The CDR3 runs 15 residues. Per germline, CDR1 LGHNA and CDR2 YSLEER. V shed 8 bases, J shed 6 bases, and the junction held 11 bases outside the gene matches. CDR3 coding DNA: TGCGCCAGCCGGGACAGGGTGATCTCTAGTCAGCCCCAGCATTTT. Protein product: CASRDRVISSQPQHF.

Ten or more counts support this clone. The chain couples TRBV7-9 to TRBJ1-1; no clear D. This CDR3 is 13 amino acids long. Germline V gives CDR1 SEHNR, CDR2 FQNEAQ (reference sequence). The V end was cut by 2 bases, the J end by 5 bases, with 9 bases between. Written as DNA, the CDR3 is TGTGCCAGCAGCTTATCGGACGGGACTGAAGCTTTCTTT. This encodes CASSLSDGTEAFF.

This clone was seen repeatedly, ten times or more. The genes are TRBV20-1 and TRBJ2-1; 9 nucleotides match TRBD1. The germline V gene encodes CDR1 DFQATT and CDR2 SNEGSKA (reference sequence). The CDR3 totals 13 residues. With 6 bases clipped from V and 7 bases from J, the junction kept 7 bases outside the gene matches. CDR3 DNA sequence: TGCAGTGCCACAAAACAGGGGGCGAATGAGCAGTTCTTC. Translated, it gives CSATKQGANEQFF.

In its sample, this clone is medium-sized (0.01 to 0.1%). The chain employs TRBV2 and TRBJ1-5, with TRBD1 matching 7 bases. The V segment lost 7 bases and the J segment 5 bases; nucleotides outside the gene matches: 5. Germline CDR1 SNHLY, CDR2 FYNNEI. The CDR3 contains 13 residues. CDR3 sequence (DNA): TGTGCCAGCAACCAAGACAGGGATCAGCCCCAGCATTTT. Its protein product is CASNQDRDQPQHF.

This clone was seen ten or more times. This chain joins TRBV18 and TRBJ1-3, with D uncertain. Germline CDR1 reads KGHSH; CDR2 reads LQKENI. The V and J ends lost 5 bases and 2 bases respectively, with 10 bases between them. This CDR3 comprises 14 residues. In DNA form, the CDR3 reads TGTGCCAGCTCATTGGACCGAACTGGAAACACCATATATTTT. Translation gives CASSLDRTGNTIYF.

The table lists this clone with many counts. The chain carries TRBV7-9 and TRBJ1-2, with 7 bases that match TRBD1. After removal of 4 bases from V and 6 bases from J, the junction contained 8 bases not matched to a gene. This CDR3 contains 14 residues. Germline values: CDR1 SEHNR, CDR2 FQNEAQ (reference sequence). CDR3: CASSSKTGWNGYTF. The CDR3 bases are TGTGCCAGCAGCTCCAAGACAGGGTGGAATGGCTACACCTTC.

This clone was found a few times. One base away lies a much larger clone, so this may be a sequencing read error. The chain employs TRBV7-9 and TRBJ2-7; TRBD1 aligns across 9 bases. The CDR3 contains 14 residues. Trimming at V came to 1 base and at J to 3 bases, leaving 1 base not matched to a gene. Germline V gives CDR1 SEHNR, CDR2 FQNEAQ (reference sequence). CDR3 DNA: TGTGCCAGCAGCTTAGTGGGACAGGGCTACGAGCAGTACTTC. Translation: CASSLVGQGYEQYF.

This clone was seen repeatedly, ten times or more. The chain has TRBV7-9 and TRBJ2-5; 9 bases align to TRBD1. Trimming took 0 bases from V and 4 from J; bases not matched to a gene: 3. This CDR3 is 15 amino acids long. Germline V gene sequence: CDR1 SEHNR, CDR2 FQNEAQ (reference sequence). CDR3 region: CASSLATTGGETQYF. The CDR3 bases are TGTGCCAGCAGCTTAGCTACGACAGGGGGAGAGACCCAGTACTTC.

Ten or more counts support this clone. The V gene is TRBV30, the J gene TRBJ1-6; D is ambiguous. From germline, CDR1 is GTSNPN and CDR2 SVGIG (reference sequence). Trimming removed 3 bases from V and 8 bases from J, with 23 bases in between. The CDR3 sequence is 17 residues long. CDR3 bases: TGTGCCTGGAGCCTTAGGAGGCTTTCTCTGGTAGATTCACCCCTCCACTTT. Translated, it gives CAWSLRRLSLVDSPLHF.